The 3 T cell receptor beta chains below were found in one sample sequenced in a study of OX40 agonist ivuxolimab in advanced cancers. The method was immunoSEQ multiplex PCR; TCRdb's version includes in-frame clones alone and lacks a portion of them. The sample shows under 80,000 clones, 85% to 90% of them seen only once. The sample was CD4+ or CD8+ T cells sorted from blood, taken in a trial of the OX40 agonist ivuxolimab. These receptors were taken from an adult with an advanced solid tumor such as melanoma, head and neck, liver or kidney cancer.

V usage is TRBV27 and J usage is TRBJ2-3; 7 bases match TRBD2. This CDR3 is built from 16 residues. Germline CDR1 and CDR2: MNHEY and SMNVEV (reference sequence). Trimming removed 6 bases from V and 2 bases from J; junction bases left unmatched: 11. For the CDR3, the DNA is TGTGCCAGCAGATCAACAGCGGGGAGGCTCACAGATACGCAGTATTTT. Translating it yields CASRSTAGRLTDTQYF.

The V gene is TRBV5-1, the J gene TRBJ2-1, with 10 bases fitting TRBD2. The length of the CDR3 is 16 residues. Germline assignment: CDR1 SGHRS and CDR2 YFSETQ. Trimming removed 4 bases from V and 5 bases from J; junction bases left unmatched: 9. CDR3 DNA: TGCGCCAGCAGCGCCTCACGAGCGGGAGGGCACAATGAGCAGTTCTTC. It specifies CASSASRAGGHNEQFF. Filled out from reference TRBV5-1 and TRBJ2-1, the complete variable domain reads KAGVTQTPRYLIKTRGQQVTLSCSPISGHRSVSWYQQTPGQGLQFLFEYFSETQRNKGNFPGRFSGRQFSNSRSEMNVSTLELGDSALYLCASSASRAGGHNEQFFGPGTRLTVL.

In regard to this clone: Other DNA sequences in the same sample also yield this CDR3. V usage is TRBV7-9 and J usage is TRBJ1-4, with D possibly being TRBD1 (5 bases). Trimming took off 1 base at V and 8 bases at J, with 8 bases between the two ends. Germline CDR1 and CDR2: SEHNR and FQNEAQ (reference sequence). The CDR3 has 13 amino acids. CDR3 sequence: CASSLGGAEKLFF. The DNA for the CDR3 is TGTGCCAGCAGCTTAGGGGGCGCGGAAAAACTGTTTTTT.